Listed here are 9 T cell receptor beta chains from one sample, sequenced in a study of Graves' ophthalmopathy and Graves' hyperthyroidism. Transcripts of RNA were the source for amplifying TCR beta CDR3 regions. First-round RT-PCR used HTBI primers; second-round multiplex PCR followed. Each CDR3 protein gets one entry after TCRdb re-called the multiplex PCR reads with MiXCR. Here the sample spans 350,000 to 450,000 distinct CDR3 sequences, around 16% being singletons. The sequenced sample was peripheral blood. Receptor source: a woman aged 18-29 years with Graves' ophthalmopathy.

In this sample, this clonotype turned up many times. CDR3 sequence (DNA): TGTGCCAGCAGTTTCCTGAAGGGGGCGGAGAACACCGGGGAGCTGTTTTTT. Translating it yields CASSFLKGAENTGELFF. The rearrangement links TRBV28 to TRBJ2-2, with 7 bases aligning to TRBD1. The germline V gene encodes CDR1 MDHEN and CDR2 SYDVKM. V lost 3 bases and J lost 1; bases outside the gene matches: 8. This CDR3 comprises 17 residues.

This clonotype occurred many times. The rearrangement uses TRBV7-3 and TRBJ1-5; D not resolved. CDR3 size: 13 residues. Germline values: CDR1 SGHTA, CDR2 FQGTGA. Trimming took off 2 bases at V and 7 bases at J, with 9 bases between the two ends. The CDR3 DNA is TGTGCCAGCAGCTTAGATACGGGCCAGCCCCAGCATTTT. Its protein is CASSLDTGQPQHF.

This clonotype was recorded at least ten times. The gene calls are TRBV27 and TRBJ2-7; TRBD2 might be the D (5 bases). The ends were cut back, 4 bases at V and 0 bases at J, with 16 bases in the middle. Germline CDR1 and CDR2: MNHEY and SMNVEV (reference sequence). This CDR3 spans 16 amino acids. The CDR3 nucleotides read TGTGCCAGCAGTTCTACCACTAATGAGGGCTCCTACGAGCAGTACTTC. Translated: CASSSTTNEGSYEQYF.

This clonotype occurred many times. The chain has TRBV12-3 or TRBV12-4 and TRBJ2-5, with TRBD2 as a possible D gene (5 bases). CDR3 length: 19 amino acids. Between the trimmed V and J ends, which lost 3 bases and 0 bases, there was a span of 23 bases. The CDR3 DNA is TGTGCCAGCAGTTTGCTGGCCCGTCGACTAACCAATAACCAAGAGACCCAGTACTTC. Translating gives CASSLLARRLTNNQETQYF.

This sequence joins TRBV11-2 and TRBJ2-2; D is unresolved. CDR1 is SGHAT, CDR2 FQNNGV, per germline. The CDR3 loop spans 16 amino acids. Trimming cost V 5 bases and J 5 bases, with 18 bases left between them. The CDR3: CASSPYARGRTGELFF. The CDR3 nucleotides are TGTGCCAGCAGCCCGTACGCCCGAGGTCGGACCGGGGAGCTGTTTTTT. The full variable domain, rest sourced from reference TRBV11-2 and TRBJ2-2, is EAGVAQSPRYKIIEKRQSVAFWCNPISGHATLYWYQQILGQGPKLLIQFQNNGVVDDSQLPKDRFSAERLKGVDSTLKIQPAKLEDSAVYLCASSPYARGRTGELFFGEGSRLTVL.

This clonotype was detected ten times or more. CDR3 bases: TGTGCCAGCAGCGTGGGGGACAGGGATGGAAACACCATATATTTT. It encodes CASSVGDRDGNTIYF. The gene calls are TRBV9 and TRBJ1-3, with 9 bases matching TRBD1. V gave up 2 bases and J gave up 3 bases; unmatched junction bases: 3. The CDR3 consists of 15 residues. From germline, CDR1 is SGDLS and CDR2 YYNGEE. The whole variable domain, remainder taken from reference TRBV9 and TRBJ1-3, is DSGVTQTPKHLITATGQRVTLRCSPRSGDLSVYWYQQSLDQGLQFLIQYYNGEERAKGNILERFSAQQFPDLHSELNLSSLELGDSALYFCASSVGDRDGNTIYFGEGSWLTVV.

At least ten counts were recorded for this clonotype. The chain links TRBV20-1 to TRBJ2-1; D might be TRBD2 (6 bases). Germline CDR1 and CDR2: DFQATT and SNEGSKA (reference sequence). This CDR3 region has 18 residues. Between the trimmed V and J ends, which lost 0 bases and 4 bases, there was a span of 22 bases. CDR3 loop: CSARDSRRGRRRYNEQFF. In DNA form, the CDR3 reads TGCAGTGCTAGAGACTCACGACGTGGGAGGCGGAGATACAATGAGCAGTTCTTC.

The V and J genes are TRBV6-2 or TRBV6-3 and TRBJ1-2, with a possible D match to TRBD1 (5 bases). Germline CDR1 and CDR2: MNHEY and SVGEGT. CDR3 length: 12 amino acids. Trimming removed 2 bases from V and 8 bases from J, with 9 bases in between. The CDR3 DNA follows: TGTGCCAGCAGTTACGGTCCAGGGGGCTACACCTTC. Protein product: CASSYGPGGYTF.

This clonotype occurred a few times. CDR3 bases: TGTGCCAGTAGAGAGGACAACGAAGAGACCCAGTACTTC. Its translation is CASREDNEETQYF. This chain joins TRBV19 and TRBJ2-5; maybe TRBD1 (5 bases). The CDR3 contains 13 residues. The V end was cut by 6 bases, the J end by 3 bases, with 11 bases between. Germline V gives CDR1 LNHDA, CDR2 SQIVND (reference sequence).